Listed below are T cell receptor beta chains from one sample, sequenced in a study of beta chain features in type 1 diabetes. The assay was immunoSEQ multiplex PCR, and TCRdb's table has in-frame clones only and misses some. The sample has more than 300,000 clones, around an eighth seen once. The specimen sequenced was naive CD4+ T cells from blood. Every receptor here comes from a woman between 18 and 30 years old with type 1 diabetes. Each CDR3 is given with its conserved first and last residue. The listing skips clone size in some rows; elsewhere it reads once, few, many or a size class.

- TRBJ2-4 TRBV7-2 CASSSRTGLAKNIQYF
- TRBJ2-2 TRBV28 CAGAGFNTGELFF
few TRBJ2-5 TRBV18 CASSPMDRESTQYF
few TRBJ2-4 TRBV4-2 CASSGQGAVKNIQYF
few TRBJ2-7 TRBV10-3 CAISGYYEQYF
- TRBJ2-1 TRBV7-4 CASSSQGLAEGHSYNEQFF
- TRBJ2-3 TRBV28 CASSSPGEGTDTQYF
once TRBJ2-5 TRBV20-1 CSATRVETQYF
- TRBJ1-1 TRBV15 CATSAASGVTEAFF
- TRBJ1-1 TRBV19 CASSPTGDRSEAFF
- TRBJ2-5 TRBV5-1 CASSTGVRQETQYF
few TRBJ2-7 TRBV7-2 CASSLGRDLGEQYF
- TRBJ2-7 TRBV7-9 CASSRGGDFSYEQYF
- TRBJ2-3 TRBV4-2 CASSSKTTLADHTDTQYF
once TRBJ2-5 TRBV5-1 CASSFNPARETQYF
few TRBJ2-7 TRBV29-1 CSVAGLGFREQYF
- TRBJ1-1 TRBV7-2 CASSPRRATNTEAFF
few TRBJ2-2 TRBV4-3 CASSQDGHKNTGELFF
few TRBJ1-1 TRBV6-5 CASGTGLQRGAFF
- TRBJ2-7 TRBV11-2 CASSPGVWAPTYEQYF
few TRBJ2-3 TRBV28 CAAEGGQGTDTQYF
few TRBJ2-3 TRBV7-9 CASSLVADTQYF
- TRBJ2-5 TRBV2 CASKEGLETQYF
- TRBJ1-2 TRBV10-3 CAINGGDGYTF
few TRBJ1-1 TRBV10-3 CAISIGTTAEAFF
- TRBJ2-6 TRBV5-1 CASSRDTSGANVLTF
few TRBJ1-1 TRBV15 CATSNGQLNTEAFF
- TRBJ2-7 TRBV5-4 CASSSSDEQYF
- TRBJ1-2 TRBV15 CATSSSTPDRGAYSTNYGYTF